Reported below is one TCR beta chain. Its antigen is unidentified. The sample comes from a study of T-cell reconstitution after alpha-beta-depleted transplantation in children. The TCRbeta library incorporated unique molecular identifiers. MiXCR was run by TCRdb on the PCR reads, yielding one entry per CDR3 protein. The sample has some 100,000 distinct CDR3 sequences; 15% are singletons. Trimming at V came to 5 bases and at J to 7 bases, leaving 6 bases not matched to a gene. The CDR3 runs 14 residues. Findings and caveats of the study: After transplant, at about two months, alpha-beta T cells were reportedly derived from several hundred expanded graft clones.

The chain couples TRBV12-3 or TRBV12-4 to TRBJ2-1; 9 nucleotides agree with TRBD1. The sequencing used PBMCs, mostly from graft donor cells, collected 180 days after TCRalphabeta/CD19-depleted stem cell transplant. This TCR came from a male patient aged 2 to 9 who had a stem cell transplant for acute lymphoblastic leukemia, so the T cells may come from the graft donor. The CDR3 here is CASSPTGGGNEQFF. Here the CDR3 DNA reads TGTGCCAGCAGTCCGACAGGGGGGGGGAATGAGCAGTTCTTC.